This T cell receptor beta chain was sequenced for a study of shared clonotypes between healthy human individuals. In regard to this clone: Its antigen is currently unknown.

Between the trimmed V and J ends, which lost 5 bases and 6 bases, there was a span of 11 bases. The germline V gene encodes CDR1 SEHNR and CDR2 FQNEAQ (reference sequence). The CDR3 covers 13 residues. Generated by immunoSEQ multiplex PCR, the TCRdb table keeps only in-frame clones and is missing some. The table records roughly 1.5 million clones, approximately 98% of them present only once. Findings of the study overall: Clonotype sharing among the donors was expected to vary with sequencing depth. Non-shared clonotypes were found to have lower generation probabilities than the clonotypes that were shared by all four of the sorted-subset donors. Between a handful of donors, naive CD4 clonotypes were shared at a level of approximately 5%.

The specimen sequenced was naive CD4+ T cells sorted from blood. Subset denoted: CD45RA+ positively selected. The sequence was collected from a young man in good health. V usage is TRBV7-9 and J usage is TRBJ2-1; tentatively, D is TRBD1 or TRBD2 (5 bases each). DNA of the CDR3: TGTGCCAGCAGCCCGAGTGGGGGCAATGAGCAGTTCTTC. This encodes CASSPSGGNEQFF.